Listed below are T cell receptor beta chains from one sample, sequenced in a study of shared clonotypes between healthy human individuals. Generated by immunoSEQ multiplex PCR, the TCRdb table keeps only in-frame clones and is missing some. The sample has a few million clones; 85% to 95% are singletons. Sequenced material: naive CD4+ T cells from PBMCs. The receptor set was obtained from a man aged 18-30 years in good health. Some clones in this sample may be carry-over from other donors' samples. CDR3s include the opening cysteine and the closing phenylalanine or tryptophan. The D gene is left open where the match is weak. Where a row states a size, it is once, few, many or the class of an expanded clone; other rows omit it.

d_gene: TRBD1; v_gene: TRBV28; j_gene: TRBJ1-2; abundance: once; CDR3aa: CASSFRGQGRSYGYTF; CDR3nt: TGTGCCAGCAGTTTTCGGGGACAGGGTCGTAGCTATGGCTACACCTTC
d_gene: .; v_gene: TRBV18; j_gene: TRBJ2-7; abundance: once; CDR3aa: CASSPGPTGYEQYF; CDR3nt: TGTGCCAGCTCCCCCGGGCCCACCGGGTACGAGCAGTACTTC
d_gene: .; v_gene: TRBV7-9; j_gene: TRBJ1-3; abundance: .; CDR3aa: CASSKNPIGKSASGNTIYF; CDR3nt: TGTGCCAGCAGCAAGAACCCCATCGGGAAGTCCGCCTCTGGAAACACCATATATTTT
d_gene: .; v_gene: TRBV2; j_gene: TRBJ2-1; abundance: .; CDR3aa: CASRVRGGWAHNEQFF; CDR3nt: TGTGCCAGCAGGGTACGAGGGGGATGGGCACACAATGAGCAGTTCTTC
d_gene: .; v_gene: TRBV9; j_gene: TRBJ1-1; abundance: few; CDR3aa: CASSPGPGQNTEAFF; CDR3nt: TGTGCCAGCAGCCCAGGACCGGGACAGAACACTGAAGCTTTCTTT
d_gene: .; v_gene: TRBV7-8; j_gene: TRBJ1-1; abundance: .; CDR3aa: CASSLSAGGSGEAFF; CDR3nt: TGTGCCAGCAGCTTATCGGCCGGGGGCAGCGGTGAAGCTTTCTTT
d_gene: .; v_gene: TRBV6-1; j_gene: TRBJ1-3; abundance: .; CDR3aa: CASSQISGNTIYF; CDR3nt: TGTGCCAGCAGTCAGATCTCTGGAAACACCATATATTTT
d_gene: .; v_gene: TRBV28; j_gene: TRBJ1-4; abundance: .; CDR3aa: CASSINNEKLFF; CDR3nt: TGTGCCAGCAGTATTAATAATGAAAAACTGTTTTTT
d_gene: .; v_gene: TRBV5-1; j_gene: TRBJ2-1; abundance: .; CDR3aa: CASSFQGEGAYNEQFF; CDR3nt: TGCGCCAGCAGCTTCCAGGGGGAGGGGGCCTACAATGAGCAGTTCTTC
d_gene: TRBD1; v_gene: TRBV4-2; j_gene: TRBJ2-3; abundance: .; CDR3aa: CASSHRTGRLTDTQYF; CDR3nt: TGTGCCAGCAGCCACAGGACAGGGCGCCTCACAGATACGCAGTATTTT
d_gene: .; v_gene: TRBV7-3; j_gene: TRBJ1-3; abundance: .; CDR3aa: CASSSYRVEGNTIYF; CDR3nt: TGTGCCAGCAGCTCCTACAGGGTGGAAGGAAACACCATATATTTT
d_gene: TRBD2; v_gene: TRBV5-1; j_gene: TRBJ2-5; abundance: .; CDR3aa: CASSKLAGEGETQYF; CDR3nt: TGCGCCAGCAGCAAATTAGCGGGAGAGGGGGAGACCCAGTACTTC
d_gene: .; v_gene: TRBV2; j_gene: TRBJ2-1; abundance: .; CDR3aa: CASKTGTEYNEQFF; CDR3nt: TGTGCCAGCAAGACCGGGACCGAATACAATGAGCAGTTCTTC
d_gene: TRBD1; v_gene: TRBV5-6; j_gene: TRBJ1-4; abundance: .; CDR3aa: CASSLMRTGANEKLFF; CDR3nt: TGTGCCAGCAGCTTGATGAGGACAGGGGCTAATGAAAAACTGTTTTTT
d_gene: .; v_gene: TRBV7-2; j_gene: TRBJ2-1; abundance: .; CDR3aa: CASSRGGADNEQFF; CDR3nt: TGTGCCAGCAGCCGAGGGGGAGCGGACAATGAGCAGTTCTTC
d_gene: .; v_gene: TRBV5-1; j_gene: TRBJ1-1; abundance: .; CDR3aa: CASSFGANTEAFF; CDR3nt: TGCGCCAGCAGCTTCGGCGCGAACACTGAAGCTTTCTTT
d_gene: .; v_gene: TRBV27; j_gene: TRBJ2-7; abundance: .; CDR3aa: CASSLFGTVHYEQYF; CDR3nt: TGTGCCAGCAGTTTATTTGGGACCGTACACTACGAGCAGTACTTC
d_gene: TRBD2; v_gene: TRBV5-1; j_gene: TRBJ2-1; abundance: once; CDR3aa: CASSLDGSGSGYNEQFF; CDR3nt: TGCGCCAGCAGCTTGGATGGTAGCGGGAGTGGGTACAATGAGCAGTTCTTC
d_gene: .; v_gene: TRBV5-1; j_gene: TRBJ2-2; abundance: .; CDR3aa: CASNGGARPTNTGELFF; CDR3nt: TGCGCCAGTAATGGGGGTGCCAGACCAACGAACACCGGGGAGCTGTTTTTT
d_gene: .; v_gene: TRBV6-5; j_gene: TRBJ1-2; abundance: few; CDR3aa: CASRAQGGYTF; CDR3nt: TGTGCCAGCAGGGCTCAGGGTGGCTACACCTTC
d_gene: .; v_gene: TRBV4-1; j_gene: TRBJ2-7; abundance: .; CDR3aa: CASSQLGWVGSEQYF; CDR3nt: TGCGCCAGCAGCCAGCTTGGTTGGGTGGGGAGCGAGCAGTACTTC
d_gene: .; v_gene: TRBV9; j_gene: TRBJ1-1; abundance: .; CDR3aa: CASSVSGFGEAFF; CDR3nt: TGTGCCAGCAGCGTGTCAGGGTTTGGTGAAGCTTTCTTT
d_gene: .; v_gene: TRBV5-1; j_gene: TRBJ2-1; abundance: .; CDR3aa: CASTAVQSSYNEQFF; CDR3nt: TGCGCCAGCACGGCAGTCCAGAGCTCCTACAATGAGCAGTTCTTC
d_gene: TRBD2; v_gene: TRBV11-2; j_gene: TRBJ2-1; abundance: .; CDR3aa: CASSLLAGAYNEQFF; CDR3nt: TGTGCCAGCAGCTTACTAGCGGGGGCCTACAATGAGCAGTTCTTC
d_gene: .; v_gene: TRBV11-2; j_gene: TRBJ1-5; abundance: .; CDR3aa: CASSLVSVRSYSNQPQHF; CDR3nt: TGTGCCAGCAGCTTAGTGTCAGTACGTTCTTATAGCAATCAGCCCCAGCATTTT
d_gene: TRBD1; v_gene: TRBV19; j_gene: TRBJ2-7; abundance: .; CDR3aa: CASSTLPGQQSYEQYF; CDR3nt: TGTGCCAGTAGTACACTCCCGGGACAGCAATCCTACGAGCAGTACTTC
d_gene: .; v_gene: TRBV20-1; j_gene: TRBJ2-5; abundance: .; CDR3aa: CSARDEETQYF; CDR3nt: TGCAGTGCTAGAGACGAAGAGACCCAGTACTTC
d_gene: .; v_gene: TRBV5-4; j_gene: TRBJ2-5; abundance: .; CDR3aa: CASSLRAGPETQYF; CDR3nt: TGTGCCAGCAGCTTGAGGGCTGGCCCGGAGACCCAGTACTTC
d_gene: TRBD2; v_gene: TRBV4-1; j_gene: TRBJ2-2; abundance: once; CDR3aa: CASSQPAGGPGELFF; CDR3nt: TGCGCCAGCAGCCAACCCGCGGGAGGGCCCGGGGAGCTGTTTTTT
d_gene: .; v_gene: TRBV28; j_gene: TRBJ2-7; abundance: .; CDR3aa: CASSSEGGRSYEQYF; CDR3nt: TGTGCCAGCAGCTCCGAGGGGGGACGCTCCTACGAGCAGTACTTC
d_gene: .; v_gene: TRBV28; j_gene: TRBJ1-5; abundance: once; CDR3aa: CASRRLSQPQHF; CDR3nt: TGTGCCAGCAGGAGGCTAAGTCAGCCCCAGCATTTT
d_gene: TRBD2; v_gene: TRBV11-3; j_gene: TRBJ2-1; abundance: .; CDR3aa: CASSPGTSGGYNEQFF; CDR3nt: TGTGCCAGCAGCCCAGGGACTAGCGGGGGGTACAATGAGCAGTTCTTC
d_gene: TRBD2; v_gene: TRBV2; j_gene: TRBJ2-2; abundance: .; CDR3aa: CASSRTSGANTGELFF; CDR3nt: TGTGCCAGCAGCCGAACTAGCGGGGCGAACACCGGGGAGCTGTTTTTT
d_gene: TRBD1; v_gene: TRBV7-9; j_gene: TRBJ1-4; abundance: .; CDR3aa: CASSVRTGTNEKLFF; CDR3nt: TGTGCCAGCAGCGTTAGGACAGGGACTAATGAAAAACTGTTTTTT
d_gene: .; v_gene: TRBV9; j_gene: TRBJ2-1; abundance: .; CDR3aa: CASSVGSSYNEQFF; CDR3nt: TGTGCCAGCAGCGTAGGTAGCTCCTACAATGAGCAGTTCTTC
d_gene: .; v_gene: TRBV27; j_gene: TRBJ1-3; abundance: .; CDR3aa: CASSLSDNSGNTIYF; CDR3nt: TGTGCCAGCAGTTTATCAGACAACTCTGGAAACACCATATATTTT
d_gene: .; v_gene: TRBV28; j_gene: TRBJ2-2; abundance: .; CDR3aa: CASKVVDTGELFF; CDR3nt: TGTGCCAGCAAGGTAGTGGACACCGGGGAGCTGTTTTTT
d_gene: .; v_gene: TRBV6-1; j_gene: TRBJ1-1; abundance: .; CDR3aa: CASSELGRDEAFF; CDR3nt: TGTGCCAGCAGTGAACTAGGGAGGGATGAAGCTTTCTTT
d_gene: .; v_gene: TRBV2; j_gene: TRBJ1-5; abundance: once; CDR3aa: CASRMEGQFSNQPQHF; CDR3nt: TGTGCCAGCAGGATGGAGGGGCAGTTCAGCAATCAGCCCCAGCATTTT
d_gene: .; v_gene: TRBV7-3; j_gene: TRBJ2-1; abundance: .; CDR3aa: CASSPHRDYNEQFF; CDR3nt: TGTGCCAGCAGCCCCCACAGGGATTACAATGAGCAGTTCTTC
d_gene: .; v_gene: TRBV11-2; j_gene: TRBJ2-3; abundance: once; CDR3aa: CASTHGTGTDTQYF; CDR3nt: TGTGCCAGCACCCACGGGACTGGCACAGATACGCAGTATTTT
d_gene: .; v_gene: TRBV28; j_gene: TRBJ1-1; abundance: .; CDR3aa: CASSFTWGSDTEAFF; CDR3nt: TGTGCCAGCAGTTTCACGTGGGGTTCGGACACTGAAGCTTTCTTT
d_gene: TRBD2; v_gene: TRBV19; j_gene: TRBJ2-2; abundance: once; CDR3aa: CASSTRRTGGTNTGELFF; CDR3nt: TGTGCCAGTAGCACTCGGAGGACGGGAGGAACGAACACCGGGGAGCTGTTTTTT
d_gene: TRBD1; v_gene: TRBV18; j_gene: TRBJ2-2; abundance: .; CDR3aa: CASSPVAGTGAGELFF; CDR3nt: TGTGCCAGCTCCCCCGTGGCCGGGACAGGGGCCGGGGAGCTGTTTTTT
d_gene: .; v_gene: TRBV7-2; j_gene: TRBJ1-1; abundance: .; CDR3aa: CASSIGVNTEAFF; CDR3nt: TGTGCCAGCAGCATAGGGGTGAACACTGAAGCTTTCTTT
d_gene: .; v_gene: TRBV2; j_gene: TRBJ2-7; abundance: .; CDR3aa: CASSEAGGPYEQYF; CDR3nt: TGTGCCAGCAGTGAAGCAGGGGGACCCTACGAGCAGTACTTC
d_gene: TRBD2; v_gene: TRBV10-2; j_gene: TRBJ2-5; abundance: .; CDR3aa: CASSELPAGYQETQYF; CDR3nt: TGCGCCAGCAGTGAGTTGCCAGCGGGGTACCAAGAGACCCAGTACTTC
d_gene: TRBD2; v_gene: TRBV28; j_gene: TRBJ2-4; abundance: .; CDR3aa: CASSPSGPIRNIQYF; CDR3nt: TGTGCCAGCAGTCCTAGCGGCCCGATCCGAAACATTCAGTACTTC
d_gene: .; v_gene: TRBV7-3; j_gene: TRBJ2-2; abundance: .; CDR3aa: CASSLMGENTGELFF; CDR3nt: TGTGCCAGCAGCTTAATGGGAGAGAACACCGGGGAGCTGTTTTTT
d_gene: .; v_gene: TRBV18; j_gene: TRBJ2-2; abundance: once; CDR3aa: CASSRRREVVKDTGELFF; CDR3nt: TGTGCCAGCTCACGGCGCAGGGAAGTCGTTAAGGACACCGGGGAGCTGTTTTTT
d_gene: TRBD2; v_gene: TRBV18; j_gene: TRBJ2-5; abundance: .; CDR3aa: CASSPLRAGGNQETQYF; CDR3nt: TGTGCCAGCTCACCGCTGCGCGCGGGAGGTAACCAAGAGACCCAGTACTTC
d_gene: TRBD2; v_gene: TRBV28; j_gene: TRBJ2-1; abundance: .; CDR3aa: CASSSGGVSTYNEQFF; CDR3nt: TGTGCCAGCAGTTCTGGGGGGGTGAGTACCTACAATGAGCAGTTCTTC
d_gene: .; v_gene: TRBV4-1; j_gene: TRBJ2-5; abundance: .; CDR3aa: CASSEDVTAALQETQYF; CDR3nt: TGCGCCAGCAGCGAAGACGTCACAGCCGCCTTACAAGAGACCCAGTACTTC